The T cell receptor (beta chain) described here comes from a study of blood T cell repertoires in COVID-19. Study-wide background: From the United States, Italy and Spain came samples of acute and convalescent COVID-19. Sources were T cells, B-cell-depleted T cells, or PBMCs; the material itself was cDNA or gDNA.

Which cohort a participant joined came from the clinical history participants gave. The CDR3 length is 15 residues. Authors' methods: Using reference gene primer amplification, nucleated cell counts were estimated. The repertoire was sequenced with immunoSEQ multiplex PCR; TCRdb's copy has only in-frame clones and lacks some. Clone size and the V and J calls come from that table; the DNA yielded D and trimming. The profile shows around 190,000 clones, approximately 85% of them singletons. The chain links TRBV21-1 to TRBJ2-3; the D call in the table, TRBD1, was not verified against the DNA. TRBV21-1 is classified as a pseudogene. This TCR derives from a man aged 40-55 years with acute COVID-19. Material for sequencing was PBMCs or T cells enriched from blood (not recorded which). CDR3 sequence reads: CASSKAGTVTDTQYF. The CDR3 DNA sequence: TGTGCCAGCAGCAAAGCCGGGACAGTCACAGATACGCAGTATTTT.